This record covers a single T cell receptor beta chain. What it recognizes is unknown. The data were taken from a study of radiation and T cells in renal cell carcinoma. Study-level results: From baseline, blood top tumor clonotypes peaked at 2 weeks post-radiation.

Time point: blood 2 weeks post-SBRT. The treatment denotes: 15 Gy SBRT to primary tumor, nephrectomy 4 weeks later. Serial blood draws occurred at baseline and 2 and 4 weeks post-SBRT. Here immunoSEQ multiplex PCR was the method, and the copy in TCRdb shows in-frame clones only, minus some. The sample records 150,000 to 160,000 clones, around 90% being singletons. With 3 bases removed from V and 2 bases from J, the gap between germline ends came to 16 bases. Germline values: CDR1 LNHDA, CDR2 SQIVND (reference sequence). The CDR3 has 16 amino acids. This chain joins TRBV19 and TRBJ1-1; maybe TRBD1 (5 bases). The clonotype originates from a woman in her forties or fifties with renal cell carcinoma. The source material was blood, sampled from a patient whose treatment included radiotherapy and nephrectomy. CDR3 DNA: TGTGCCAGTAGTATTAGTTCGGGGCAGGTCAACACTGAAGCTTTCTTT. The encoded protein is CASSISSGQVNTEAFF.